Below are 23 T cell receptor beta chains sequenced from a single sample in a study of blood T cells in healthy people across ages. Together with a sample-barcoded 5' primer, a J-beta primer mix was included in a second PCR lasting about 6 to 11 cycles. Each CDR3 protein is one row after TCRdb ran MiXCR on the 5' RACE reads. The sample comprises about 510,000 distinct CDR3 sequences, about 28% of which are singletons, and 3% to 4% rests with the top ten. The same data also contributed to another study, on T cells of mothers and their children.

Sequenced: blood. These receptors all come from a boy aged 2 to 9 in good health.

J is TRBJ2-7 and V is TRBV20-1; D tentatively fits TRBD1 or TRBD2 (6 bases each). The J call may be incorrect, as the DNA end agrees better with TRBJ2-5. Looked up from germline, CDR1 is DFQATT and CDR2 is SNEGSKA (reference sequence). The CDR3 totals 13 residues. CDR3 protein: CSAFRTGRETQYF. Written as DNA, the CDR3 is TGCAGTGCCTTCCGAACAGGGAGGGAGACCCAGTACTTC.

The chain is built from TRBV6-6 and TRBJ2-1, with D perhaps given as TRBD1 or TRBD2 (5 bases each). The assigned J gene may be wrong: the sequence end matches TRBJ2-7 better. Germline CDR1 and CDR2: MNHNY and SVGAGI (reference sequence). The length of the CDR3 is 15 residues. CDR3 amino acids: CASSPTGPQSYEQYF. CDR3 DNA: TGTGCCAGCAGCCCCACGGGACCGCAATCCTACGAGCAGTACTTC.

The chain links TRBV7-6 to TRBJ1-5, with D unclear. Trimming pared 1 base from V and 4 bases from J, leaving 8 bases between. CDR3 length: 14 amino acids. Germline loops: CDR1 SGHVS, CDR2 FNYEAQ. CDR3 loop: CASSLGAGNQPQHF. In DNA form, the CDR3 reads TGTGCCAGCAGCTTAGGGGCCGGGAATCAGCCCCAGCATTTT.

This chain uses TRBV20-1 with TRBJ1-6; the D gene is possibly TRBD1 (6 bases). This CDR3 is 13 amino acids long. Germline lookup yields CDR1 DFQATT and CDR2 SNEGSKA (reference sequence). V was trimmed by 5 bases and J by 9 bases, leaving 14 bases between them. CDR3 bases: TGCAGTGCTCGCAGGGACACAAGTTCACCCCTCCACTTT. Translated, it gives CSARRDTSSPLHF.

The V and J genes are TRBV15 and TRBJ1-2; the D gene is possibly TRBD1 (5 bases). In germline, CDR1 is LNHNV, CDR2 YYDKDF (reference sequence). This CDR3 has 15 residues. V gave up 0 bases and J gave up 4 bases, with 12 bases separating them. This chain's CDR3 is CATSRDRETAYGYTF. The CDR3 coding sequence is TGTGCCACCAGCAGAGATCGGGAGACAGCCTATGGCTACACCTTC.

This clonotype has just a few counts. V gene TRBV20-1 combines with J gene TRBJ2-5, with D possibly matching TRBD2 (6 bases). The J call may be mistaken, given a closer DNA end match to TRBJ2-7. From germline, CDR1 is DFQATT and CDR2 SNEGSKA (reference sequence). This CDR3 is built from 14 residues. The CDR3 loop reads CSARVGGLTYEQYF. In nucleotides, the CDR3 is TGCAGTGCTAGAGTCGGGGGACTTACCTACGAGCAGTACTTC.

This clonotype was recorded only once. J is TRBJ1-2 and V is TRBV27; D not resolved. Trimming pared 3 bases from V and 1 base from J, leaving 6 bases between. CDR1 and CDR2 from the germline V gene are MNHEY and SMNVEV (reference sequence). The CDR3 consists of 13 residues. The CDR3 DNA reads TGTGCCAGCAGTTTTATGAGTAACTATGGCTACACCTTC. Protein product: CASSFMSNYGYTF.

This clonotype was seen a few times. The chain joins TRBV27 to TRBJ2-5; 9 bases line up with TRBD2. The J call may be mistaken, given a closer DNA end match to TRBJ2-7. Germline V gives CDR1 MNHEY, CDR2 SMNVEV (reference sequence). The length of the CDR3 is 16 residues. The CDR3 spells CASSPQGLAGVYEQYF. In DNA, the CDR3 is TGTGCCAGCAGTCCCCAGGGACTAGCTGGAGTCTACGAGCAGTACTTC.

The chain links TRBV7-2 to TRBJ2-3; TRBD1 might be the D (5 bases). The CDR3 has 14 amino acids. Trimming took 4 bases from V and 5 from J, leaving 13 bases between them. Germline V gene data show CDR1 as SGHTA and CDR2 as FQGNSA. CDR3 bases: TGTGCCAGCAGCTCACGAGCCAGGGTAGATACGCAGTATTTT. Translated, it gives CASSSRARVDTQYF.

This clonotype was found a few times. The CDR3 sequence: CASSSTSGSAADTQYF. CDR3 bases: TGTGCCAGCAGCTCTACTAGCGGGAGTGCCGCAGATACGCAGTATTTT. V and J are TRBV3-1 and TRBJ2-3; 11 bases match TRBD2. This CDR3 spans 16 amino acids. The ends lost 5 bases at V and 4 bases at J; junction bases unmatched: 8. Germline CDR1 LGHDT, CDR2 YNNKEL (reference sequence).

A few counts support this clonotype. This chain joins TRBV6-5 and TRBJ1-1; D is unresolved. The CDR3 spans 17 residues. CDR1 is MNHEY and CDR2 is SVGAGI in the germline V gene. V shed 2 bases and J shed 5 bases, with 21 bases lying between them. CDR3 residues: CASSYGLSRPAGTEAFF. For the CDR3, the DNA is TGTGCCAGCAGTTACGGGTTAAGTCGGCCAGCGGGAACTGAAGCTTTCTTT.

The chain links TRBV29-1 to TRBJ1-2; D unresolved. CDR1 is SQVTM, CDR2 ANQGSEA, per germline. The CDR3 is 16 amino acids. V was cut by 3 bases and J by 0 bases, with 17 bases left in between. Written as DNA, the CDR3 is TGCAGCGTTGAGAACAACCGATCTTATACTAACTATGGCTACACCTTC. Translating it yields CSVENNRSYTNYGYTF.

The J gene is TRBJ2-5, the V gene TRBV5-1; tentatively, D is TRBD1 or TRBD2 (6 bases each). Germline loops: CDR1 SGHRS, CDR2 YFSETQ. This CDR3 has 16 residues. The V and J ends lost 0 bases and 5 bases respectively, with 17 bases between them. CDR3 nucleotide sequence: TGCGCCAGCAGCTTGGGGGTGTTTTCGGGGGCGGAGACCCAGTACTTC. It specifies CASSLGVFSGAETQYF.

The chain links TRBV28 to TRBJ1-6, with a weak D call TRBD1 (5 bases). CDR3 length: 16 amino acids. V lost 1 base, J lost 10 bases, and 17 bases lay in between. The germline CDR1 and CDR2 sequences are MDHEN and SYDVKM. CDR3 in DNA: TGTGCCAGCAGTTTATTGCGGGGGGAAAGAAACTCACCCCTCCACTTT. It specifies CASSLLRGERNSPLHF. Using reference TRBV28 and TRBJ1-6 for the parts outside the CDR3, the full variable domain is DVKVTQSSRYLVKRTGEKVFLECVQDMDHENMFWYRQDPGLGLRLIYFSYDVKMKEKGDIPEGYSVSREKKERFSLILESASTNQTSMYLCASSLLRGERNSPLHFGNGTRLTVT.

The rearrangement joins TRBV24-1 to TRBJ2-3; D unresolved. CDR1 and CDR2 (germline): KGHDR, SFDVKD. The CDR3 consists of 14 residues. V gave up 10 bases and J gave up 0 bases, with 13 bases separating them. CDR3 nucleotide sequence: TGTGCCACGGCCGGGCAGTCTAGCACAGATACGCAGTATTTT. Translated, it gives CATAGQSSTDTQYF.

This clonotype was counted between two and nine times. The V call is TRBV11-2, the J call TRBJ1-2; 7 positions match TRBD1. V dropped 0 bases and J dropped 5; count of bases not matched to a gene: 6. Germline-derived CDR1 and CDR2 are SGHAT and FQNNGV. The CDR3 is 15 residues long. CDR3 DNA: TGTGCCAGCAGCTTAGATCCAGGGGGTAGATATGGCTACACCTTC. Protein: CASSLDPGGRYGYTF. Full variable domain (outside the CDR3, taken from reference TRBV11-2 and TRBJ1-2): EAGVAQSPRYKIIEKRQSVAFWCNPISGHATLYWYQQILGQGPKLLIQFQNNGVVDDSQLPKDRFSAERLKGVDSTLKIQPAKLEDSAVYLCASSLDPGGRYGYTFGSGTRLTVV.

This clonotype has just a few counts. This sequence joins TRBV3-1 and TRBJ2-4, with D possibly matching TRBD1 (5 bases). The length of the CDR3 is 12 residues. The ends were cut back, 2 bases at V and 9 bases at J, with 8 bases in the middle. Per the germline V gene, CDR1 is LGHDT and CDR2 is YNNKEL (reference sequence). This chain's CDR3 is CASSQSQGIQYF. In DNA, the CDR3 is TGTGCCAGCAGCCAAAGTCAGGGCATTCAGTACTTC.

The chain combines TRBV2 with TRBJ2-2, with D hard to call. Trimming removed 6 bases from V and 1 base from J, with 6 bases in between. The CDR3 is 13 amino acids. CDR1 is SNHLY, CDR2 FYNNEI, per germline. CDR3 sequence: CASSAQNTGELFF. The CDR3 DNA reads TGTGCCAGCAGCGCACAGAACACCGGGGAGCTGTTTTTT.

This clonotype was observed a handful of times. This CDR3 reads CASSKDWAAREFGQYF. The CDR3 region has the DNA TGTGCCAGCAGCAAAGATTGGGCAGCCCGAGAGTTCGGGCAGTACTTC. The chain is built from TRBV21-1 and TRBJ2-7; TRBD1, the D gene given by the table, was not confirmed from the DNA. TRBV21-1 is designated a pseudogene. The CDR3 has 16 amino acids.

The J gene is TRBJ1-1, the V gene TRBV6-6, with D unclear. This CDR3 is built from 15 residues. Between the trimmed V and J ends, which lost 6 bases and 0 bases, there was a span of 14 bases. Germline assignment: CDR1 MNHNY and CDR2 SVGAGI (reference sequence). This CDR3 reads CASSHFPAVNTEAFF. CDR3 nucleotides: TGTGCCAGCAGCCATTTCCCGGCGGTGAACACTGAAGCTTTCTTT.

In its sample, this clonotype was seen a few times. The J gene is TRBJ2-5, the V gene TRBV6-5; 9 bases align to TRBD2. The V segment lost 5 bases and the J segment 2 bases; nucleotides outside the gene matches: 9. The CDR3 consists of 16 residues. Germline loops: CDR1 MNHEY, CDR2 SVGAGI. CDR3 bases: TGTGCCAGCAGTACACGGCGGCGGGGGGGACAAGAGACCCAGTACTTC. Translation: CASSTRRRGGQETQYF.

This clonotype was detected many times. The chain combines TRBV29-1 with TRBJ2-5; D is unresolved. This CDR3 contains 12 residues. V dropped 6 bases and J dropped 5 bases, with 13 bases sitting between them. CDR1 is SQVTM, CDR2 ANQGSEA, per germline. As DNA, the CDR3 is TGCAGCGTCACACTAAGTATCGAGACCCAGTACTTC. It encodes CSVTLSIETQYF.

The chain joins TRBV11-2 to TRBJ1-2; D is perhaps TRBD1 (6 bases). Germline V gives CDR1 SGHAT, CDR2 FQNNGV. The V gene lost 4 bases and the J gene lost 4 bases, with 19 bases spanning the gap. This CDR3 is built from 16 residues. CDR3 region: CASSSILRTVSYGYTF. The CDR3 nucleotides are TGTGCCAGCAGCTCGATTCTTCGGACAGTTTCCTATGGCTACACCTTC.